The following is a T cell receptor beta chain sequence with its context. The antigen remains undetermined. This CDR3 is 13 amino acids long. From germline, CDR1 is MRHNA and CDR2 SNTAGT. Trimming removed 6 bases from V and 7 bases from J, with 16 bases in between. CD8 memory comprised CD45RO+ plus CCR7-negative CD45RA+ TemRA cells. The data belong to a study of shared clonotypes between healthy human individuals. Whole-study results and caveats: All-four-donor shared clonotypes had higher generation probabilities than non-shared clonotypes did.

Every subset's genomic DNA went evenly onto several immunoSEQ plates. Assay used: immunoSEQ multiplex PCR; TCRdb lists only in-frame clones, some missing. The sample shows 650,000 to 700,000 clones, less than 95% of them seen only once. Sequenced sample: memory CD8+ T cells from PBMCs. Subset of the sample: CD45RO+ cells pooled with CCR7-negative TemRA cells. The V gene is TRBV6-4, the J gene TRBJ2-7; possibly TRBD2 for D (5 bases). This sequence originates from a man aged 18 to 29 in good health. Some clones in this sample may be carry-over from other donors' samples. This CDR3 is CASSANPTGEQYF. DNA of the CDR3: TGTGCCAGCAGCGCTAATCCTACGGGGGAGCAGTACTTC.